This record looks at one T cell receptor beta chain sequence and its context. Antigen specificity is unknown. The sample belongs to a study of cytomegalovirus exposure and HLA in healthy donors. Study-level information: The roughly 110 validation repertoires used the same platform as the roughly 670 first-cohort repertoires, a later analysis reported. Findings of the study overall: There were some public TCRs occurring in many donors, but most TCR sequences were rare. Cytomegalovirus association was assigned to about 150 TCR beta chains.

These donors were members of the approximately 110-subject validation cohort, a group separate from the approximately 670-subject first cohort. Here immunoSEQ multiplex PCR was the method, and the copy in TCRdb shows in-frame clones only, minus some. Among over 100,000 clones listed, more than 70% were seen once. The germline V gene has CDR1 SEHNR and CDR2 FQNEAQ (reference sequence). The CDR3 runs 13 residues. The J segment lost 8 bases and the V segment lost 6 bases, leaving 1 base of the junction unmatched. The V gene is TRBV7-9, the J gene TRBJ1-6; 10 bases map to TRBD1. The TCR was taken from a woman under 30 in good health and CMV-seronegative. The sample was PBMCs. This CDR3 reads CASRDRGDSPLHF. CDR3 coding DNA: TGTGCCAGCAGGGACAGGGGGGATTCACCCCTCCACTTT.